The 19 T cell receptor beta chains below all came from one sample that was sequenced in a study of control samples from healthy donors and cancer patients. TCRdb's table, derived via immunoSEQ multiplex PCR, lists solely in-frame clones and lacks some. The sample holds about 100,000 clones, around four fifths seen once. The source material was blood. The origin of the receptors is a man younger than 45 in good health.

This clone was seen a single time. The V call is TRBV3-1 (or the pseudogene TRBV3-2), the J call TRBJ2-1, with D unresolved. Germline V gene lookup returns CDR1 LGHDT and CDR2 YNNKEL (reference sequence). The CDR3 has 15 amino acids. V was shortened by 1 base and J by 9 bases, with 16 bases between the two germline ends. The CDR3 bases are TGTGCCAGCAGCCAAGTTCCGGGTTTGGTTGTTGAGCAGTTCTTC. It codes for CASSQVPGLVVEQFF.

The CDR3 is CATSARDRVTGELFF. The CDR3 DNA sequence: TGTGCCACCAGTGCCAGGGACAGGGTCACCGGGGAGCTGTTTTTT. This rearrangement joins TRBV24-1 to TRBJ2-2; 9 bases align to TRBD1. This CDR3 has 15 residues. Germline CDR1 is KGHDR and CDR2 is SFDVKD. V trimming: 5 bases; J trimming: 4 bases; junction bases outside the gene matches: 4.

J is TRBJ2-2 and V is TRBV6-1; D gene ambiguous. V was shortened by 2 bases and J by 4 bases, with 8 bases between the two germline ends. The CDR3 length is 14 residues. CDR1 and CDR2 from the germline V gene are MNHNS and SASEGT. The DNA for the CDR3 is TGTGCCAGCAGTGAACGTCTAAGCACCGGGGAGCTGTTTTTT. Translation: CASSERLSTGELFF.

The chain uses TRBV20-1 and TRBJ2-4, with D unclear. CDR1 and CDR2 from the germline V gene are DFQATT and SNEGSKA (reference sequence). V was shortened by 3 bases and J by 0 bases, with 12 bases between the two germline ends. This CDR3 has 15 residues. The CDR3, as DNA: TGCAGTGCTAGTTCGGGCCGACTAGCCAAAAACATTCAGTACTTC. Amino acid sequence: CSASSGRLAKNIQYF.

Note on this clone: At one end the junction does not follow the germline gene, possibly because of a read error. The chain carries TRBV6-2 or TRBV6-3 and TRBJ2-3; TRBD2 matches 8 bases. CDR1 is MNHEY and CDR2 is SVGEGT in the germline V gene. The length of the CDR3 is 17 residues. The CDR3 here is CASSDSSGGPFTDTQYF. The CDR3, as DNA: TGTGCCAGCAGTGACTCGTCGGGGGGGCCCTTCACAGATACGCAGTATTTT.

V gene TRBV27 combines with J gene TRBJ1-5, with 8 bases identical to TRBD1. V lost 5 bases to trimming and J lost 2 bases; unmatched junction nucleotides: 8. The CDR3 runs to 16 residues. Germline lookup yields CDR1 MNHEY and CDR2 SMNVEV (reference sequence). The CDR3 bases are TGTGCCAGCAGTGGAGCAGGGGGCGCGGGCAATCAGCCCCAGCATTTT. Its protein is CASSGAGGAGNQPQHF.

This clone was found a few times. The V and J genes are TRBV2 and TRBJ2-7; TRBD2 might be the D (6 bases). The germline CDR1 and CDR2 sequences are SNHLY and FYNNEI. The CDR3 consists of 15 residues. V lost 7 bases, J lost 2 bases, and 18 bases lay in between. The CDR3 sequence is CASIMEKRVTYEQYF. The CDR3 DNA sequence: TGTGCCAGCATTATGGAGAAGCGGGTTACCTACGAGCAGTACTTC. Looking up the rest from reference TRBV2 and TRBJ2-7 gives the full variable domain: EPEVTQTPSHQVTQMGQEVILRCVPISNHLYFYWYRQILGQKVEFLVSFYNNEISEKSEIFDDQFSVERPDGSNFTLKIRSTKLEDSAMYFCASIMEKRVTYEQYFGPGTRLTVT.

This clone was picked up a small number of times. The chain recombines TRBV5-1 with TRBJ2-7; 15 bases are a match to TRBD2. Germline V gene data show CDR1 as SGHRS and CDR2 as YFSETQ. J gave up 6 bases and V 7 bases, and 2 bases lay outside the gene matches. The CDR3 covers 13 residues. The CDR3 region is CASGLAGGPEQYF. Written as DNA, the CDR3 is TGCGCCAGCGGACTAGCGGGGGGGCCCGAGCAGTACTTC.

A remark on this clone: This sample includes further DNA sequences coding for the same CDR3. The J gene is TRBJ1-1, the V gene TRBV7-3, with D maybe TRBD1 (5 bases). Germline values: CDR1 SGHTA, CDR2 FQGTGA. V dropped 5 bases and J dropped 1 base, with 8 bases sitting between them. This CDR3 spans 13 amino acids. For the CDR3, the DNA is TGTGCCAGCAGCCAAGGACAGAACACTGAAGCTTTCTTT. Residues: CASSQGQNTEAFF.

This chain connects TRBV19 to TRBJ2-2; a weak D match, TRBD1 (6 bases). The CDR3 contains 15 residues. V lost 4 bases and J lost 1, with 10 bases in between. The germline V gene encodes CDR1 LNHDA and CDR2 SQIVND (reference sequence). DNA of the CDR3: TGTGCCAGTAGTACAGGGGCGTTGAACACCGGGGAGCTGTTTTTT. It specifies CASSTGALNTGELFF.

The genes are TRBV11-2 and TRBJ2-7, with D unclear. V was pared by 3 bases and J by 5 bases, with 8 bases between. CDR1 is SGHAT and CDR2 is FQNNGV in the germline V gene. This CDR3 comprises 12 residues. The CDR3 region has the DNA TGTGCCAGCAGCTTGTGGGGTGACGAGCAGTACTTC. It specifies CASSLWGDEQYF.

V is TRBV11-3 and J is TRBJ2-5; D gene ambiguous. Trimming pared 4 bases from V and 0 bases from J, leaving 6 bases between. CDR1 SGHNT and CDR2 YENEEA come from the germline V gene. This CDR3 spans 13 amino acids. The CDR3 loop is CASSSTYQETQYF. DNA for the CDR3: TGTGCCAGCAGCTCCACCTACCAAGAGACCCAGTACTTC. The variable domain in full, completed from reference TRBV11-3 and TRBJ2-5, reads EAGVVQSPRYKIIEKKQPVAFWCNPISGHNTLYWYLQNLGQGPELLIRYENEEAVDDSQLPKDRFSAERLKGVDSTLKIQPAELGDSAVYLCASSSTYQETQYFGPGTRLLVL.

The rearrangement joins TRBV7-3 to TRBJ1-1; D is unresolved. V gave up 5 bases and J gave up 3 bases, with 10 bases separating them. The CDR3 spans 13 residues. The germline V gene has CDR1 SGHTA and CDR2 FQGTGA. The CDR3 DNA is TGTGCCAGCAGCCCAAATGGGTACACTGAAGCTTTCTTT. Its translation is CASSPNGYTEAFF.

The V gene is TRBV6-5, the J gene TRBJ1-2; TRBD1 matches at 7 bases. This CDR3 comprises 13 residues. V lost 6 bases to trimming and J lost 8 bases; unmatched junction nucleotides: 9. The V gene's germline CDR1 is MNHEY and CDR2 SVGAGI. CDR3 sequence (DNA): TGTGCCAGCAGGGGTACAGGGGTGGGCGGCTACACCTTC. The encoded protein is CASRGTGVGGYTF.

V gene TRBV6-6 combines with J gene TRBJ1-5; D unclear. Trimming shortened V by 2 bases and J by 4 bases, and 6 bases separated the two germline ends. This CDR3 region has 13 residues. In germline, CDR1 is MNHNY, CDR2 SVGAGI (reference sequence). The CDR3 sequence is CASSYLENQPQHF. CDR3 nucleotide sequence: TGTGCCAGCAGTTACCTGGAGAATCAGCCCCAGCATTTT.

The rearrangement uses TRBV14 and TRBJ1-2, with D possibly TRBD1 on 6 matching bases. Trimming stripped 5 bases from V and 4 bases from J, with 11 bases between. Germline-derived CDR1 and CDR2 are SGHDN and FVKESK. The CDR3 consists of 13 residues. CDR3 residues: CASSTQGSYGYTF. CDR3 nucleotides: TGTGCCAGCAGCACACAGGGCAGCTATGGCTACACCTTC.

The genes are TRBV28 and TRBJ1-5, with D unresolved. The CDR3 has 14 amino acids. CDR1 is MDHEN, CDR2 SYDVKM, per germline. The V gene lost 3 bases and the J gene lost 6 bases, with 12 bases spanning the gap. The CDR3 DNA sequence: TGTGCCAGCAGTTTGGCAAAGGCCCCTCAGCCCCAGCATTTT. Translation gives CASSLAKAPQPQHF. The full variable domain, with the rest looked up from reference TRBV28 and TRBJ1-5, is DVKVTQSSRYLVKRTGEKVFLECVQDMDHENMFWYRQDPGLGLRLIYFSYDVKMKEKGDIPEGYSVSREKKERFSLILESASTNQTSMYLCASSLAKAPQPQHFGDGTRLSIL.

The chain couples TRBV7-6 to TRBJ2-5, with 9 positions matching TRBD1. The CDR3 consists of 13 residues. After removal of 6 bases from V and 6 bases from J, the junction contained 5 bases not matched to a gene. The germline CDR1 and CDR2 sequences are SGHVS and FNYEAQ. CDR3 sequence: CASRSGTGKTQYF. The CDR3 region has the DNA TGTGCCAGCAGATCCGGGACAGGGAAGACCCAGTACTTC. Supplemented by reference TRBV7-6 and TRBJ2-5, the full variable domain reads GAGVSQSPRYKVTKRGQDVALRCDPISGHVSLYWYRQALGQGPEFLTYFNYEAQQDKSGLPNDRFSAERPEGSISTLTIQRTEQRDSAMYRCASRSGTGKTQYFGPGTRLLVL.

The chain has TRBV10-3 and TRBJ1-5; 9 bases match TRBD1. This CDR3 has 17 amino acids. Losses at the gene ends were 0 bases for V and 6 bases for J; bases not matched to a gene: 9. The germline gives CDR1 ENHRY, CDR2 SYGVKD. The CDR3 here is CAISESGQGHRGQPQHF. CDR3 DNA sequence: TGTGCCATCAGTGAGTCAGGACAGGGGCATCGGGGTCAGCCCCAGCATTTT.